This T cell receptor beta chain was recorded in a study of blood T cell repertoires in COVID-19. Data came from immunoSEQ multiplex PCR; TCRdb stores just in-frame clones and leaves some out. The sample includes about 150,000 clones, roughly nine tenths of them seen just once. Trimming removed 7 bases at V and 8 bases at J, with 18 bases between. Germline CDR1 SQVTM, CDR2 ANQGSEA. The CDR3 length is 13 residues. The chain is built from TRBV29-1 and TRBJ2-1; tentative D call: TRBD1 (5 bases). The clonotype originates from a middle-aged woman with acute or convalescent COVID-19. Sequences were obtained from peripheral blood. The CDR3 is CSATARVYHEQFF. The CDR3 DNA reads TGCAGCGCAACCGCCAGGGTTTACCATGAGCAGTTCTTC.